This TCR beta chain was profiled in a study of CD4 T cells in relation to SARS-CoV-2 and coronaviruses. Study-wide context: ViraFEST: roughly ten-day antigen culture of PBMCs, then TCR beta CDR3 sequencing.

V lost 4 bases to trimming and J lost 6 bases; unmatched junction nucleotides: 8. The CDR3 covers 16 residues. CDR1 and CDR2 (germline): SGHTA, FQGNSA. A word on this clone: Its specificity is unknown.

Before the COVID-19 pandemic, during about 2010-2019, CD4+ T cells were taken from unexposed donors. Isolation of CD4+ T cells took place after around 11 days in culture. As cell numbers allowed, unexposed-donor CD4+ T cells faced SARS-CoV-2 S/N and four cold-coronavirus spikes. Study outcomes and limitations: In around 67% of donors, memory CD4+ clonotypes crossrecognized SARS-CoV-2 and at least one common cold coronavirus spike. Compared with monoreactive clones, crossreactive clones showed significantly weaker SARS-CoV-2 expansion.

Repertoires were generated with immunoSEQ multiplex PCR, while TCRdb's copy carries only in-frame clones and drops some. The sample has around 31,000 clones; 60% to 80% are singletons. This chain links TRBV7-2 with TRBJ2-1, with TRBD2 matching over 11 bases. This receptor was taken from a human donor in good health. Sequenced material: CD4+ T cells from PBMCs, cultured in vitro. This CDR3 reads CASSSTSGSRFNEQFF. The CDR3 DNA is TGTGCCAGCAGCTCAACTAGCGGGAGTAGGTTCAATGAGCAGTTCTTC.